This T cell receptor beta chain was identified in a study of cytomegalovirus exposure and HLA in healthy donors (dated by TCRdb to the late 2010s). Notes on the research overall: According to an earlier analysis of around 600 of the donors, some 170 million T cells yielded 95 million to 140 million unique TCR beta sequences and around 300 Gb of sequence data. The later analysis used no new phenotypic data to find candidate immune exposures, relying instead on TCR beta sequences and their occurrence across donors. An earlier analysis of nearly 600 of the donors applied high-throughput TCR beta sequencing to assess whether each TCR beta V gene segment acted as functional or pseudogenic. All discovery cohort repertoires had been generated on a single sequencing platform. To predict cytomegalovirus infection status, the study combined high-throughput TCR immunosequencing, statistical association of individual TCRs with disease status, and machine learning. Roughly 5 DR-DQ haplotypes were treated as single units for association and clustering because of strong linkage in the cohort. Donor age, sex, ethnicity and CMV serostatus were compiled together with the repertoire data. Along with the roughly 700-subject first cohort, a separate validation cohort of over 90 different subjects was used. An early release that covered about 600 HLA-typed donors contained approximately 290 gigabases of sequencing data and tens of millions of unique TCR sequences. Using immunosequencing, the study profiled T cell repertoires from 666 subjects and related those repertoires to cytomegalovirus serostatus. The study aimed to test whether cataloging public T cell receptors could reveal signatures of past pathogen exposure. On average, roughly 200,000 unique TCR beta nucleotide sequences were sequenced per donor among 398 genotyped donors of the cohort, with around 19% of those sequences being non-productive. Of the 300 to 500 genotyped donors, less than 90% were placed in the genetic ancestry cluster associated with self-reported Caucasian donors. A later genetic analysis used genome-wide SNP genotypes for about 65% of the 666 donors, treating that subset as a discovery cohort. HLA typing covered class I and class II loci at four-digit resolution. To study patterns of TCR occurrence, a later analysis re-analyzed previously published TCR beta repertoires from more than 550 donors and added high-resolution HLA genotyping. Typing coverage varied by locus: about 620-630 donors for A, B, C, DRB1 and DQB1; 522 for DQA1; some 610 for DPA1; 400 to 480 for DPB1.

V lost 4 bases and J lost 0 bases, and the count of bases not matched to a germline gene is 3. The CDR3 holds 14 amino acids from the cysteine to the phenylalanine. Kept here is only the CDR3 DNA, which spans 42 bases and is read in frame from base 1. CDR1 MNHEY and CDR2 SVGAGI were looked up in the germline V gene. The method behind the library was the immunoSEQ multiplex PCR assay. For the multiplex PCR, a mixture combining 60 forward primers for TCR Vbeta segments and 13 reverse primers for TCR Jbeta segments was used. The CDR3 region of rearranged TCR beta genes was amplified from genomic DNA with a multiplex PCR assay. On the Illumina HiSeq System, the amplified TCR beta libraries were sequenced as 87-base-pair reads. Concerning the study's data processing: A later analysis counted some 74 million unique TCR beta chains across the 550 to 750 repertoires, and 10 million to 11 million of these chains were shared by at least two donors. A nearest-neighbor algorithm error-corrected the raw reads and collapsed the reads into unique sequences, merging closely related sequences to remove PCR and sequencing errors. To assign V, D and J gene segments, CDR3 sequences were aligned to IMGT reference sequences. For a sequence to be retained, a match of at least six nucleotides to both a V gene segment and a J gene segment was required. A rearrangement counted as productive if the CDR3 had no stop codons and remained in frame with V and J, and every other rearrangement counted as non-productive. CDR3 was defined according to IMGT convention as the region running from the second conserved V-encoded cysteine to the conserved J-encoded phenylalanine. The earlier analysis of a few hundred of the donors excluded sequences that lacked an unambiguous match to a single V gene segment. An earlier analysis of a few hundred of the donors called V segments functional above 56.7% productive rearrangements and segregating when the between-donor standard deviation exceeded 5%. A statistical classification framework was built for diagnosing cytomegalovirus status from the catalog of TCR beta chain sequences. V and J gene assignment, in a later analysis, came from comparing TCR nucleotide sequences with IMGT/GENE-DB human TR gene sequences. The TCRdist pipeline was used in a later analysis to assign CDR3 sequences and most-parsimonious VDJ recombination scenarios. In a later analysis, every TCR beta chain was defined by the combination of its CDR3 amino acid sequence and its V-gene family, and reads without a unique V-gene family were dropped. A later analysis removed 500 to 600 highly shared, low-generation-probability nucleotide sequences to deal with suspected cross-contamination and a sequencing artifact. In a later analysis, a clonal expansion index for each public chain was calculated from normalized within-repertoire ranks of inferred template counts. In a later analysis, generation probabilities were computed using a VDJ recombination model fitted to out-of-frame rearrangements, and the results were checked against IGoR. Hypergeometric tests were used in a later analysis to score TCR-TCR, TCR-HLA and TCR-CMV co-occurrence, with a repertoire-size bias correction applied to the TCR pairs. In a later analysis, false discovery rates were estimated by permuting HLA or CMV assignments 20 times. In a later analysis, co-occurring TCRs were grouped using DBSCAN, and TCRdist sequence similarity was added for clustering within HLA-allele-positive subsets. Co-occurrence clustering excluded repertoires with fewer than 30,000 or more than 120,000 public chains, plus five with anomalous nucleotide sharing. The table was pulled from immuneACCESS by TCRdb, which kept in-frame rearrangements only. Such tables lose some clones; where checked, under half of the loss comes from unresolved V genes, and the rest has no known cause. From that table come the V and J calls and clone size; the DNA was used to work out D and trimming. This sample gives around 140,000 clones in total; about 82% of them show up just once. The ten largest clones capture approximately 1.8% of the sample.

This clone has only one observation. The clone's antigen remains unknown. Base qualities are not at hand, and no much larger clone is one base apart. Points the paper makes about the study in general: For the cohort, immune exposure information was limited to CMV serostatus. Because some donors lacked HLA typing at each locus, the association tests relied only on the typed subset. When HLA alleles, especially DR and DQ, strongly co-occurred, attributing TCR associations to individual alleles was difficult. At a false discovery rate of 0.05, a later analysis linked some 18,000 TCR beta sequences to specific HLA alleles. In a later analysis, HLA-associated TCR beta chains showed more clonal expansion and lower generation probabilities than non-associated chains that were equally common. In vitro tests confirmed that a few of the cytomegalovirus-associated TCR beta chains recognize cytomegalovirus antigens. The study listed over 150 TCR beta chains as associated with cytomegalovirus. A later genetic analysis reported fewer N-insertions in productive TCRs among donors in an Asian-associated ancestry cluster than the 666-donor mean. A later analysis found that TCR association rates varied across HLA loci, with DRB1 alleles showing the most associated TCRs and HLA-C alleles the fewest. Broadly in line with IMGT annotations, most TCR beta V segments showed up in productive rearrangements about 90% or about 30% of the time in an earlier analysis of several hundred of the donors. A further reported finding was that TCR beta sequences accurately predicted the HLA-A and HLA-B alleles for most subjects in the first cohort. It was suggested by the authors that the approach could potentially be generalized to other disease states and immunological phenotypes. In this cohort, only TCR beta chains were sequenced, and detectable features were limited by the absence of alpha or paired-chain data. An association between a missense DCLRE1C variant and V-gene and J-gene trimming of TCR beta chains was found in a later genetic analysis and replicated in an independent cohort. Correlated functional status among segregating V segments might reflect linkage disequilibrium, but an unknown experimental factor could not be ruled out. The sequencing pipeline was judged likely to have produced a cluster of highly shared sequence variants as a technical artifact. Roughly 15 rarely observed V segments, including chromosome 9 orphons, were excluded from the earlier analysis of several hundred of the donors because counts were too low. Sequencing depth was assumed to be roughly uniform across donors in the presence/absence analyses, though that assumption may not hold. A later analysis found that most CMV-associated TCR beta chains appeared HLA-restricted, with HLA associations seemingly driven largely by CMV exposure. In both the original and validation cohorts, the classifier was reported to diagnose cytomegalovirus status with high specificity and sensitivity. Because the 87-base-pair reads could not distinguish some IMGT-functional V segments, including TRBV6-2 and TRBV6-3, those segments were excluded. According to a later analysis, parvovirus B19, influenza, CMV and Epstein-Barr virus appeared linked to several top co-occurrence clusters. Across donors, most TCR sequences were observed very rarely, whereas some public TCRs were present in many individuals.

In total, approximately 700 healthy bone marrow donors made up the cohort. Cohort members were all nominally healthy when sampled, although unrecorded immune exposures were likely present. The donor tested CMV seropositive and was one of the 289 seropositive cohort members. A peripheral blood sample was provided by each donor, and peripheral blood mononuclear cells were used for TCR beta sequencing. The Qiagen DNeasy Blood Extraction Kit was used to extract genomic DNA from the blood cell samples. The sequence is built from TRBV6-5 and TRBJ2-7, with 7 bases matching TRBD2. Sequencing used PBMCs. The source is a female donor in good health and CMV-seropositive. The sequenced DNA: TGTGCCAGCAGTTGGGAGGGTGGCTCCTACGAGCAGTACTTC. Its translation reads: CASSWEGGSYEQYF.